The entry below describes one T cell receptor (beta chain). The antigen is not known. The sample is drawn from a study of cytomegalovirus exposure and HLA in healthy donors. General study results and limits: Whilst most TCR sequences proved rare, a subset of public TCRs occurred across many donors. TCR beta chain V- and J-gene trimming was linked, in a later analysis, to a missense variant in DCLRE1C. Listed as cytomegalovirus-associated were 164 TCR beta chains.

Germline V lookup: CDR1 MDHEN, CDR2 SYDVKM. With V trimmed by 1 base and J by 0 bases, 4 bases remained unmatched. CDR3 size: 16 residues. Primers for the PCR totalled 60 Vbeta and 13 Jbeta. Generated by immunoSEQ multiplex PCR, the TCRdb table keeps only in-frame clones and is missing some. The sample carries 150,000 to 200,000 clones, roughly 78% recorded once. This clonotype was sampled from a woman between 50 and 59 years old in good health and CMV-seropositive. This sequence joins TRBV28 and TRBJ2-7; TRBD2 aligns across 9 bases. Sequenced input: PBMCs. The DNA for the CDR3 is TGTGCCAGCAGTTTATCTGGTAGCGGGGGCTCCTACGAGCAGTACTTC. Its translation: CASSLSGSGGSYEQYF. Together with reference TRBV28 and TRBJ2-7, the CDR3 gives the full variable domain: DVKVTQSSRYLVKRTGEKVFLECVQDMDHENMFWYRQDPGLGLRLIYFSYDVKMKEKGDIPEGYSVSREKKERFSLILESASTNQTSMYLCASSLSGSGGSYEQYFGPGTRLTVT.